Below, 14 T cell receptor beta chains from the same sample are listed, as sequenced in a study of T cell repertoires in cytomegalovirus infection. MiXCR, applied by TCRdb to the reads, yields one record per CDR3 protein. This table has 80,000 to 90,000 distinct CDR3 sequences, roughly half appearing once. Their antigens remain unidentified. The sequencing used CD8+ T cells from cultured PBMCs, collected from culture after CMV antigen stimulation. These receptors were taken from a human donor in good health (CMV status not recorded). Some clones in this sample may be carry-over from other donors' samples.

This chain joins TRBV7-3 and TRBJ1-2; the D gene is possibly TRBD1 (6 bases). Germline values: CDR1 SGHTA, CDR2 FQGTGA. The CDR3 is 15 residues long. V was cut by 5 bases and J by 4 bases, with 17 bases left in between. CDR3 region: CASSPPEGGVYGYTF. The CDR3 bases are TGTGCCAGCAGCCCCCCGGAGGGGGGCGTCTATGGCTACACCTTC.

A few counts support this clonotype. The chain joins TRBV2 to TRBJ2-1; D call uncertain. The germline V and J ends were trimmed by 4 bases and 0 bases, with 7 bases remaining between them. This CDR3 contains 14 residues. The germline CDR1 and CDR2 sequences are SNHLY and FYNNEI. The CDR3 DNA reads TGTGCCAGCAGTGGGCTGAGCTCCTACAATGAGCAGTTCTTC. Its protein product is CASSGLSSYNEQFF.

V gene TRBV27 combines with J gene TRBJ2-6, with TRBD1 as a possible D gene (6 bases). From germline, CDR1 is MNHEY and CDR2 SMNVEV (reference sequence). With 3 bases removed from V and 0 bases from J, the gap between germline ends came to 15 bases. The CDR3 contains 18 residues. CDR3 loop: CASSLSGQGISGANVLTF. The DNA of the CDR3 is TGTGCCAGCAGTTTGTCGGGTCAGGGGATCTCTGGGGCCAACGTCCTGACTTTC.

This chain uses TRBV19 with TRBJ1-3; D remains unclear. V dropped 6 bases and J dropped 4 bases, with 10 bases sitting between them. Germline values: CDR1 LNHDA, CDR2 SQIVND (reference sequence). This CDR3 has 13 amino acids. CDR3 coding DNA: TGTGCCAGTAGCTGGACCGAGGGAAACACCATATATTTT. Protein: CASSWTEGNTIYF. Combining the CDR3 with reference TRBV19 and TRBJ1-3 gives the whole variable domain DGGITQSPKYLFRKEGQNVTLSCEQNLNHDAMYWYRQDPGQGLRLIYYSQIVNDFQKGDIAEGYSVSREKKESFPLTVTSAQKNPTAFYLCASSWTEGNTIYFGEGSWLTVV.

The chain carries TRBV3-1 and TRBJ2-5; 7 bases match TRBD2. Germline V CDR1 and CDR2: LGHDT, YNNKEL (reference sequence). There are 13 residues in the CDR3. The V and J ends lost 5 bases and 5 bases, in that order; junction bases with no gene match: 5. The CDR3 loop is CASSAISGETQYF. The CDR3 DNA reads TGTGCCAGCAGCGCCATTAGCGGGGAGACCCAGTACTTC.

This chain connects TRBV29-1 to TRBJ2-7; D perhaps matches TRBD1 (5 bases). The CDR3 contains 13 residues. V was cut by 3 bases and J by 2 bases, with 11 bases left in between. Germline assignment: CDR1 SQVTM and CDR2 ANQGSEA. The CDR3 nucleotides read TGCAGCGTTGAGTTAGGGGTAACCTACGAGCAGTACTTC. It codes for CSVELGVTYEQYF.

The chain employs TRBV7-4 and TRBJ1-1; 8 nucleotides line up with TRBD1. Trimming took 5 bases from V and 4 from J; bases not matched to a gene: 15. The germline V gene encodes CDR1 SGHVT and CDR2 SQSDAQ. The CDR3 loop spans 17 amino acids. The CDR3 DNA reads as TGTGCCAGCAGCCGCCCCTACCTGGACAGGGAGGGCACTGAAGCTTTCTTT. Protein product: CASSRPYLDREGTEAFF.

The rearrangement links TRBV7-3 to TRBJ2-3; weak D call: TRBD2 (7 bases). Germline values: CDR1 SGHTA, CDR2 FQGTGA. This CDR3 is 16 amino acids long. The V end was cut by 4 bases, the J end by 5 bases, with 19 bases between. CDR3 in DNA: TGTGCCAGCAGCTCAATCGCGGGGGCCCATGGAGATACGCAGTATTTT. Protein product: CASSSIAGAHGDTQYF.

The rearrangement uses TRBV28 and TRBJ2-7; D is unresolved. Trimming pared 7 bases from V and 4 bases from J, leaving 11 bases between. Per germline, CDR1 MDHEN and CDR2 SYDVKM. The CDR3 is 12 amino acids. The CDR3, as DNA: TGTGCCAGCACCAATGAGAGGTACGAGCAGTACTTC. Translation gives CASTNERYEQYF.

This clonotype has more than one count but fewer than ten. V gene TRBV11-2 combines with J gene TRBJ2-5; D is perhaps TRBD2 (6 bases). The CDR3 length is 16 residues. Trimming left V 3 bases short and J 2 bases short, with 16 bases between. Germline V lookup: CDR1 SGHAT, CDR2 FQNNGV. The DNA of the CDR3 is TGTGCCAGCAGCTTGTTGGGTAGCGGACTGCAAGAGACCCAGTACTTC. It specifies CASSLLGSGLQETQYF.

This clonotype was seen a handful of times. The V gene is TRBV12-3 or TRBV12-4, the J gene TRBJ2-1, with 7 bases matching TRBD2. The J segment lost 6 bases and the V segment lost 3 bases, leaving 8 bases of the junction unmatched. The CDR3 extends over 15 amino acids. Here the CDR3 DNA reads TGTGCCAGCAGTTTTGGGACTACTGGCGTCAATGAGCAGTTCTTC. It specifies CASSFGTTGVNEQFF.

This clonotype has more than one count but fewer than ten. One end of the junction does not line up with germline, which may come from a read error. The CDR3 protein is CASSPIQGADEQYF. The CDR3 nucleotides are TGTGCCAGCAGCCCCATTCAGGGGGCCGACGAGCAGTACTTC. The chain links TRBV4-1 to TRBJ2-7; 8 nucleotides line up with TRBD1. This CDR3 comprises 14 residues. From germline, CDR1 is MGHRA and CDR2 YSYEKL.

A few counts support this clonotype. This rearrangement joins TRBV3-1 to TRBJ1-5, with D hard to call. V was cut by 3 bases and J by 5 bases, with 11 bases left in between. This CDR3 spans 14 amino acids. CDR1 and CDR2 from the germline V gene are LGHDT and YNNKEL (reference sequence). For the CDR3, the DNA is TGTGCCAGCAGCCAGGAGCGCGGTGATCAGCCCCAGCATTTT. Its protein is CASSQERGDQPQHF.

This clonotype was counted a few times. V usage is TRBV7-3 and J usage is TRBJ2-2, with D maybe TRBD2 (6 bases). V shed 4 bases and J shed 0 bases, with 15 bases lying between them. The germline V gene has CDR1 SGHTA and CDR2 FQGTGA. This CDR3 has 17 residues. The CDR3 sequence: CASSWPRDSPNTGELFF. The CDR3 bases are TGTGCCAGCAGCTGGCCGCGGGACTCCCCGAACACCGGGGAGCTGTTTTTT. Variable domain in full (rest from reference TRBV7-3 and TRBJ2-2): GAGVSQTPSNKVTEKGKYVELRCDPISGHTALYWYRQSLGQGPEFLIYFQGTGAADDSGLPNDRFFAVRPEGSVSTLKIQRTERGDSAVYLCASSWPRDSPNTGELFFGEGSRLTVL.